This T cell receptor beta chain was documented in a study of blood T cell repertoires in COVID-19. Clones were read by immunoSEQ multiplex PCR, and TCRdb kept only the in-frame ones, dropping some. The sample has about 190,000 clones; around nine tenths are singletons. V lost 1 base to trimming and J lost 5 bases, with 20 bases between them. The CDR3 is 17 residues long. Germline V lookup: CDR1 MDHEN, CDR2 SYDVKM. This clone occurred a few times. The sequencing input was peripheral blood. This clonotype originated in a man over 45 with acute or convalescent COVID-19. The chain links TRBV28 to TRBJ1-1; possible D gene TRBD1, 5 bases. The CDR3 here is CASSLFDWRGKGTEAFF. In nucleotides, the CDR3 is TGTGCCAGCAGTTTATTCGATTGGCGTGGGAAGGGGACTGAAGCTTTCTTT.